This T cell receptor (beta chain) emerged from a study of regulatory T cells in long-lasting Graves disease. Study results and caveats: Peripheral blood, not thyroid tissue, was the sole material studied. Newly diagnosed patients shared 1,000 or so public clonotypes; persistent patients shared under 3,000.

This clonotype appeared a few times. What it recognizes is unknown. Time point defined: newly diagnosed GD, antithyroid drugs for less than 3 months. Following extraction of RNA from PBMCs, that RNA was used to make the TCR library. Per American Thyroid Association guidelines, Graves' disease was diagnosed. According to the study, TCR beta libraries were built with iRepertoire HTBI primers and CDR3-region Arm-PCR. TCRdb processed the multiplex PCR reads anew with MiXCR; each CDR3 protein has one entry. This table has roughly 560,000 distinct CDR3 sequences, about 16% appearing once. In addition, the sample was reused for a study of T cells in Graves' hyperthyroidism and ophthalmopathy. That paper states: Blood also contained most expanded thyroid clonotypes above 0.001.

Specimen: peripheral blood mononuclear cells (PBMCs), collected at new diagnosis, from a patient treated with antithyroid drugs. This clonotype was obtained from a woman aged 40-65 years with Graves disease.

In DNA form, the CDR3 reads TGTGCCAGCAGTTTACGGTCTTGGAGGGACACCATATATTTT. Protein product: CASSLRSWRDTIYF. The chain is built from TRBV12-3 or TRBV12-4 and TRBJ1-3, with D uncertain. This CDR3 spans 14 amino acids. Trimming removed 2 bases from V and 8 bases from J, with 13 bases in between.